A selection of T cell receptor beta chains follows, all from one sample in a study of patients and donors after allogeneic stem cell transplantation. Via MiXCR, TCRdb re-called the RT-PCR reads, giving one row per CDR3 protein. The profile shows 90,000 to 120,000 distinct CDR3 sequences, 35% of them singletons. Source material: blood, either unsorted or a sorted T cell fraction (not recorded which). These receptors originate from a human donor who was either an allogeneic HSCT recipient or a stem cell or donor lymphocyte infusion donor (not recorded which). It is not recorded whose cells these are; they may come from a transplant donor. Each CDR3 is given with its conserved first and last residue.

j_gene | v_gene | CDR3aa
TRBJ1-2 | TRBV15 | CATSRDHRNYGYTF
TRBJ2-7 | TRBV12-3/TRBV12-4 | CASSLAETQYEQYF
TRBJ2-1 | TRBV12-3/TRBV12-4 | CASSFQGQGKDEQFF
TRBJ1-1 | TRBV4-3 | CASSQGTRGTEAFF
TRBJ2-7 | TRBV18 | CASSPPGGGGIRTYEQYF
TRBJ2-4 | TRBV5-1 | CASSLATIRAGNIQYF
TRBJ1-4 | TRBV12-3/TRBV12-4 | CASSSTGTAEKLFF
TRBJ2-7 | TRBV20-1 | CSAVQAGTGEQYF
TRBJ1-1 | TRBV21-1 | CASSKWWDTEAFF
TRBJ1-1 | TRBV11-2 | CASSPRTGVWNTEAFF
TRBJ2-5 | TRBV5-1 | CASSLVVQETQYF
TRBJ2-1 | TRBV20-1 | CSARVPGTSSYNEQFF
TRBJ2-7 | TRBV28 | CASSFAGTGFHEQYF
TRBJ1-4 | TRBV4-3 | CASSQTLQAPYEKLFF
TRBJ2-1 | TRBV12-3/TRBV12-4 | CASLTSGRGNEQFF
TRBJ2-1 | TRBV11-3 | CASSSRRTHNEQFF
TRBJ2-5 | TRBV10-3 | CATWDSQETQYF
TRBJ2-1 | TRBV3-1 | CASSPGLALNEQFF
TRBJ2-1 | TRBV20-1 | CSARPSRQFF
TRBJ2-4 | TRBV28 | CASSLGQTLAKNIQYF
TRBJ2-7 | TRBV18 | CASSPGQGASEQYF
TRBJ2-7 | TRBV28 | CASSLTQSYEQYF
TRBJ2-1 | TRBV7-2 | CASSGQGRGYEQFF
TRBJ2-2 | TRBV3-1 | CASSQEDRAGELFF
TRBJ2-5 | TRBV5-1 | CASSPRGAGETQYF
TRBJ2-5 | TRBV20-1 | CSASEGWQETQYF
TRBJ2-6 | TRBV20-1 | CSARVPASGANVLTF
TRBJ1-6 | TRBV11-2 | CASSFYRGNGSPLHF
TRBJ2-1 | TRBV7-6 | CASSLAIVASSYNEQFF
TRBJ1-3 | TRBV6-5 | CASSYSFRDRSRVSGNTIYF
TRBJ2-1 | TRBV18 | CASSSYRDDEQFF
TRBJ2-7 | TRBV28 | CASRPIRGSHSYEQYF
TRBJ2-7 | TRBV20-1 | CSATQLAGPYEQYF
TRBJ2-2 | TRBV4-3 | CASSQDPAGATGELFF
TRBJ1-1 | TRBV12-3/TRBV12-4 | CASSLWEGSVEAFF
TRBJ1-5 | TRBV7-2 | CASSLRQGSGQPQHF
TRBJ1-3 | TRBV12-3/TRBV12-4 | CASSFRQVGNTIYF
TRBJ1-6 | TRBV6-5 | CASSRRDSDNSPLHF
TRBJ1-1 | TRBV9 | CASSPQQGGAEAFF
TRBJ2-3 | TRBV3-1 | CATSSGYYTDTQYF
TRBJ2-1 | TRBV7-2 | CASSLVAANEQFF
TRBJ2-5 | TRBV7-2 | CASSLSGGQETQYF
TRBJ2-2 | TRBV24-1 | CATRGSGSSNTGELFF
TRBJ1-1 | TRBV7-3 | CASSLTGTGGGKAFF
TRBJ2-7 | TRBV28 | CASSPGSYYEQYF
TRBJ2-2 | TRBV28 | CASSLLVSGTNTGELFF
TRBJ2-5 | TRBV9 | CASSVGLAGIETQYF
TRBJ2-1 | TRBV12-3/TRBV12-4 | CASSFRSGELNEQFF
TRBJ2-1 | TRBV5-4 | CASSPHREYNEQFF
TRBJ1-4 | TRBV7-9 | CASSSTTVADEKLFF
TRBJ2-3 | TRBV12-3/TRBV12-4 | CASTPRGGSTDTQYF
TRBJ2-1 | TRBV7-3 | CASSLLGAYNEQFF
TRBJ1-2 | TRBV29-1 | CSVSAGGYYGYTF
TRBJ2-1 | TRBV5-1 | CASSLAGQGGNEQFF